This record looks at one T cell receptor beta chain sequence and its context. Its antigen is unidentified. The authors' processing: Out-of-frame sequences were removed, leaving some 2 million distinct TCRbeta sequences. Repertoires were generated with immunoSEQ multiplex PCR, while TCRdb's copy carries only in-frame clones and drops some. V, J and clone size derive from that table, while D and trimming were established from the DNA sequence. The table includes tens of thousands of clones, roughly three quarters detected once. The sample belongs to a study of memory CD4+ T cells and cytomegalovirus serostatus. Findings and caveats of the study: The CMV-associated TCR signature appears largely within the CD4+ memory repertoire. CD4+ memory repertoires contained about 40% of the roughly 160 reported CMV TCRbeta sequences.

The sort gate was single viable CD3+CD4+CD8-CD45RO+ cells for memory CD4+ T cells. After thawing, CD4+ T cells were positively selected. This TCR derives from an adult in good health and CMV-seronegative. The material sequenced was memory CD4+ T cells from blood.

CDR3 in DNA: TGCGCCAGCAGCTTGCGAGGGCAAGCTAGCAGCACAGATACGCAGTATTTT. It codes for CASSLRGQASSTDTQYF. The J gene is TRBJ2-3, the V gene TRBV5-1; a weak D match, TRBD2 (5 bases). Trimming left V 1 base short and J 0 bases short, with 15 bases between. The CDR3 has 17 amino acids. Germline assignment: CDR1 SGHRS and CDR2 YFSETQ.